What follows are 2 T cell receptor beta chains derived from one specimen sequenced in a study of T-cell reconstitution after alpha-beta-depleted transplantation in children. Unique molecular identifiers tagged the TCRbeta library. From the PCR reads, TCRdb called clonotypes with MiXCR, one entry per CDR3 protein. The data contain around 600,000 distinct CDR3 sequences, approximately 17% of them singletons. The material was PBMCs from the stem cell graft donor, obtained from the stem cell graft. All receptors come from a human donor who donated a stem cell graft to a child with acute myeloid leukemia.

The rearrangement links TRBV7-8 to TRBJ1-5, with D hard to call. Trimming cost V 4 bases and J 11 bases, with 27 bases left between them. Germline V CDR1 and CDR2: SGHVS, FQNEAQ. The CDR3 runs to 17 residues. In DNA, the CDR3 is TGTGCCAGCAGCTCCAAGATCGAGATCTCAGGCGGTAGGTCCCAGCATTTT. It is translated as CASSSKIEISGGRSQHF.

At least ten counts were recorded for this clonotype. J is TRBJ2-1 and V is TRBV20-1; weak D call: TRBD1 (6 bases). The germline gives CDR1 DFQATT, CDR2 SNEGSKA (reference sequence). Deletions cut 3 bases from V and 2 bases from J, with 20 bases between. The CDR3 length is 17 residues. CDR3 protein: CSARIPHSGDPYNEQFF. CDR3 coding DNA: TGCAGTGCTAGGATCCCTCATTCAGGGGACCCCTACAATGAGCAGTTCTTC.